This T cell receptor beta chain came from a study of cytomegalovirus exposure and HLA in healthy donors. Study-wide findings and caveats: Sequencing had likely introduced a cluster of highly shared sequence variants as an artifact. Specific recognition of CMV antigens was confirmed in vitro for a few chains (all CMV-associated). Information on immune exposure was restricted to one variable (CMV serostatus).

This CDR3 spans 16 amino acids. Looked up from germline, CDR1 is SGHRS and CDR2 is YFSETQ. The J segment lost 7 bases and the V segment lost 4 bases, leaving 15 bases of the junction unmatched. As concerns this clone: Antigen unknown.

Primers: 60 Vbeta forward and 13 Jbeta reverse. The protocol was immunoSEQ multiplex PCR, while the TCRdb copy is restricted to in-frame clones and leaves out a portion. Of 100,000 to 150,000 clones listed, about 83% are singletons. What was sequenced was PBMCs. This chain joins TRBV5-1 and TRBJ2-7; 9 bases agree with TRBD1. The TCR originated in a woman in her thirties or forties in good health and CMV-seropositive. The CDR3 DNA sequence: TGCGCCAGCAGCCCCCCAATACCGGGACAGGGAGAGGAGCAGTACTTC. Protein product: CASSPPIPGQGEEQYF. The whole variable domain, filled in from reference TRBV5-1 and TRBJ2-7, reads KAGVTQTPRYLIKTRGQQVTLSCSPISGHRSVSWYQQTPGQGLQFLFEYFSETQRNKGNFPGRFSGRQFSNSRSEMNVSTLELGDSALYLCASSPPIPGQGEEQYFGPGTRLTVT.